The 19 T cell receptor beta chains given below trace back to one sample, sequenced in a study of blood T cell repertoires in COVID-19. TCRdb's copy holds only in-frame clones and misses some; the assay was immunoSEQ multiplex PCR. The sample holds about 52,000 clones, 87% seen once. Sequencing was performed on peripheral blood. The receptors come from a human donor with active COVID-19. The donor label of this sample is uncertain.

The chain carries TRBV4-3 and TRBJ2-3; TRBD1 might be the D (5 bases). V lost 0 bases, J lost 0 bases, and 16 bases lay in between. CDR3 length: 18 residues. Per germline, CDR1 LGHNA and CDR2 YSLEER. The CDR3 DNA follows: TGCGCCAGCAGCCAAGATTACGTTCGCAGGGCGAGCACAGATACGCAGTATTTT. This encodes CASSQDYVRRASTDTQYF.

The chain employs TRBV7-9 and TRBJ1-2; perhaps TRBD1 as D (6 bases). V was pared by 0 bases and J by 3 bases, with 17 bases between. Germline V gives CDR1 SEHNR, CDR2 FQNEAQ (reference sequence). This CDR3 region has 17 residues. CDR3 in amino acids: CASSLAVIPGEYYGYTF. CDR3 nucleotide sequence: TGTGCCAGCAGCTTAGCCGTAATCCCAGGGGAGTACTATGGCTACACCTTC.

The J gene is TRBJ2-1, the V gene TRBV3-1 (or the pseudogene TRBV3-2); 8 nucleotides align to TRBD2. Per the germline V gene, CDR1 is LGHDT and CDR2 is YNNKEL (reference sequence). This CDR3 spans 16 amino acids. Unmatched junction bases numbered 9, after V lost 4 bases and J lost 4 bases. This chain's CDR3 is CASSPTRGGGYNEQFF. CDR3 nucleotides: TGTGCCAGCAGCCCAACCCGGGGGGGCGGTTACAATGAGCAGTTCTTC.

This rearrangement joins TRBV27 to TRBJ2-7, with D unclear. CDR3 size: 13 residues. Trimming took off 5 bases at V and 1 base at J, with 9 bases between the two ends. The V gene's germline CDR1 is MNHEY and CDR2 SMNVEV (reference sequence). The CDR3 reads CASSPESSYEQYF. The CDR3 DNA reads TGTGCCAGCAGTCCAGAAAGTTCCTACGAGCAGTACTTC.

This rearrangement joins TRBV7-3 to TRBJ1-3; 9 nucleotides match TRBD1. Trimming cost V 0 bases and J 4 bases; bases outside gene matches: 4. The CDR3 runs to 16 residues. In germline, CDR1 is SGHTA, CDR2 FQGTGA. The CDR3 reads CASSLTPGTGGNTIYF. DNA of the CDR3: TGTGCCAGCAGCTTAACCCCCGGGACAGGGGGAAACACCATATATTTT. The full variable domain, its missing parts supplied by reference TRBV7-3 and TRBJ1-3, is GAGVSQTPSNKVTEKGKYVELRCDPISGHTALYWYRQSLGQGPEFLIYFQGTGAADDSGLPNDRFFAVRPEGSVSTLKIQRTERGDSAVYLCASSLTPGTGGNTIYFGEGSWLTVV.

The chain employs TRBV18 and TRBJ1-3; no reliable D call. Per the germline V gene, CDR1 is KGHSH and CDR2 is LQKENI. V lost 3 bases and J 0 bases, leaving 12 bases between the germline ends. This CDR3 comprises 16 residues. For the CDR3, the DNA is TGTGCCAGCTCACCCTCCTTAGAGGGCTCTGGAAACACCATATATTTT. This codes for CASSPSLEGSGNTIYF.

The chain links TRBV5-6 to TRBJ2-5, with 10 bases identical to TRBD2. The V and J ends lost 2 bases and 3 bases, in that order; junction bases with no gene match: 7. Germline V lookup: CDR1 SGHDT, CDR2 YYEEEE. There are 16 residues in the CDR3. The CDR3 is CASSFDLGLAEETQYF. Written as DNA, the CDR3 is TGTGCCAGCAGCTTTGATCTCGGACTAGCGGAAGAGACCCAGTACTTC.

This clone came up a few times. This chain connects TRBV14 to TRBJ1-3; D remains ambiguous. The germline V gene encodes CDR1 SGHDN and CDR2 FVKESK. Trimming shortened V by 4 bases and J by 9 bases, and 10 bases separated the two germline ends. CDR3 length: 12 amino acids. CDR3 in amino acids: CASSPRGSTIYF. The CDR3 bases are TGTGCCAGCAGCCCACGAGGGAGCACCATATATTTT.

This clone was seen more than once but under ten times. This chain links TRBV28 with TRBJ1-6, with D uncertain. Deletions cut 5 bases from V and 0 bases from J, with 8 bases between. The CDR3 covers 15 residues. Germline V gene lookup returns CDR1 MDHEN and CDR2 SYDVKM. CDR3 in amino acids: CASSRASSYNSPLHF. The DNA of the CDR3 is TGTGCCAGCAGTCGCGCAAGCTCCTATAATTCACCCCTCCACTTT.

The chain has TRBV18 and TRBJ2-5; tentatively, D is TRBD2 (5 bases). V was cut by 5 bases and J by 0 bases, with 10 bases left in between. Germline lookup yields CDR1 KGHSH and CDR2 LQKENI. The CDR3 spans 14 residues. CDR3 bases: TGTGCCAGCTCAGAGGGCTCGTACCAAGAGACCCAGTACTTC. Protein product: CASSEGSYQETQYF. Full variable domain (remainder filled in from reference TRBV18 and TRBJ2-5): NAGVMQNPRHLVRRRGQEARLRCSPMKGHSHVYWYRQLPEEGLKFMVYLQKENIIDESGMPKERFSAEFPKEGPSILRIQQVVRGDSAAYFCASSEGSYQETQYFGPGTRLLVL.

This chain joins TRBV5-4 and TRBJ1-5; D perhaps matches TRBD1 (6 bases). Trimming took 0 bases from V and 6 from J, leaving 16 bases between them. The CDR3 runs 16 residues. CDR1 is SGHNT and CDR2 is YYREEE in the germline V gene (reference sequence). CDR3 region: CASSLGGQGNSQPQHF. As DNA, the CDR3 is TGTGCCAGCAGCTTGGGGGGTCAGGGGAACAGTCAGCCCCAGCATTTT.

CDR3 DNA: TGTGCCAGCAGCTTGGACTGGGAGACCCAGTACTTC. Its protein product is CASSLDWETQYF. This chain joins TRBV5-6 and TRBJ2-5; unclear D gene. The germline CDR1 and CDR2 sequences are SGHDT and YYEEEE. The CDR3 loop spans 12 amino acids. Trimming left V 0 bases short and J 5 bases short, with 5 bases between.

The V call is TRBV6-2 or TRBV6-3, the J call TRBJ1-6, with D uncertain. Trimming removed 2 bases from V and 8 bases from J, with 10 bases in between. This CDR3 spans 14 amino acids. The germline V gene encodes CDR1 MNHEY and CDR2 SVGEGT. The CDR3, as DNA: TGTGCCAGCAGTTACACTGTCGGAGATTCACCCCTCCACTTT. Translated, it gives CASSYTVGDSPLHF.

Worth noting for this clone: The junction shows a germline mismatch at one end, possibly a read error. Here the CDR3 reads CASSRTGGTDTQYF. The CDR3 region has the DNA TGTGCTAGCAGCAGAACCGGGGGCACAGATACGCAGTATTTT. V and J are TRBV7-7 and TRBJ2-3, with a tentative D call TRBD2 (5 bases). The CDR3 covers 14 residues. Germline values: CDR1 SSHAT, CDR2 FNYEAQ (reference sequence).

The chain recombines TRBV24-1 with TRBJ2-2; 8 nucleotides match TRBD2. This CDR3 contains 16 residues. V gave up 0 bases and J gave up 7 bases; unmatched junction bases: 6. Germline V gene data show CDR1 as KGHDR and CDR2 as SFDVKD. The CDR3 loop is CATSDLPGGEGGELFF. Here the CDR3 DNA reads TGTGCCACCAGTGATTTGCCGGGAGGGGAAGGCGGGGAGCTGTTTTTT.

The chain is built from TRBV19 and TRBJ2-1; 10 bases align to TRBD2. The trim removed 2 bases at V and 7 bases at J, leaving 5 bases unmatched. The CDR3 runs to 15 residues. Germline assignment: CDR1 LNHDA and CDR2 SQIVND (reference sequence). CDR3 sequence (DNA): TGTGCCAGTAGTATAAAGCGGGGGGGCCTGAATGAGCAGTTCTTC. Translated: CASSIKRGGLNEQFF. Full variable domain (rest looked up from reference TRBV19 and TRBJ2-1): DGGITQSPKYLFRKEGQNVTLSCEQNLNHDAMYWYRQDPGQGLRLIYYSQIVNDFQKGDIAEGYSVSREKKESFPLTVTSAQKNPTAFYLCASSIKRGGLNEQFFGPGTRLTVL.

This clone was counted only a few times. The V call is TRBV7-9, the J call TRBJ1-1, with 9 bases identical to TRBD1. The CDR3 sequence is 17 residues long. Losses at the gene ends were 1 base for V and 1 base for J; bases not matched to a gene: 7. CDR1 and CDR2 from the germline V gene are SEHNR and FQNEAQ (reference sequence). The CDR3 coding sequence is TGTGCCAGCAGCTTAGTGGGACAGGGCTGGCGGAACACTGAAGCTTTCTTT. Translated, it gives CASSLVGQGWRNTEAFF.

The genes are TRBV18 and TRBJ2-3, with 7 bases identical to TRBD2. The length of the CDR3 is 15 residues. V lost 4 bases to trimming and J lost 2 bases; unmatched junction nucleotides: 6. CDR1 and CDR2 (germline): KGHSH, LQKENI. CDR3 protein: CASSLPGGYTDTQYF. The CDR3 region has the DNA TGTGCCAGCTCACTGCCGGGGGGATACACAGATACGCAGTATTTT.

This clone was observed a handful of times. The chain employs TRBV5-5 and TRBJ1-6; D ambiguous. Trimming stripped 4 bases from V and 4 bases from J, with 15 bases between. Germline CDR1 and CDR2: SGHKS and YYEKEE (reference sequence). The CDR3 covers 16 residues. The CDR3 spells CASSRKEPRYNSPLHF. The CDR3, as DNA: TGTGCCAGCAGCCGCAAAGAGCCGCGGTATAATTCACCCCTCCACTTT.